The clone carrying this T cell receptor (beta chain) was recorded a few times. Its cognate antigen is unknown. The record originates from a study of T-cell reconstitution after alpha-beta-depleted transplantation in children. TCRbeta library preparation incorporated unique molecular identifiers. From the PCR reads, TCRdb called clonotypes with MiXCR, one entry per CDR3 protein. The sample records about 170,000 distinct CDR3 sequences, around 10% being singletons. V was pared by 6 bases and J by 13 bases, with 13 bases of the junction left unmatched. Looked up from germline, CDR1 is MNHNS and CDR2 is SASEGT. This CDR3 region has 15 residues. Study-wide results and caveats: Several hundred expanded graft clones reportedly gave rise to the alpha-beta T cells present about two months after transplant. The main origin of T-cell counts and diversity one year after transplant was newly produced T cells.

The specimen was PBMCs, collected before TCRalphabeta/CD19-depleted stem cell transplant. This TCR came from a boy between 2 and 10 years old with acute myeloid leukemia, due to receive a stem cell transplant. The rearrangement links TRBV6-1 to TRBJ2-3; 13 bases are shared with TRBD2. The CDR3 coding sequence is TGTGCCAGCAGGGCCGGACTAGCGGGGGCTTTTGGAAAGTATTTT. As protein: CASRAGLAGAFGKYF.